The present TCR beta chain was sequenced within a study of ipilimumab plus nivolumab after autologous stem cell transplantation. CDR1 is MNHNY and CDR2 is SVGAGI in the germline V gene (reference sequence). V dropped 2 bases and J dropped 10 bases, with 9 bases sitting between them. The CDR3 has 13 amino acids. Generated by immunoSEQ multiplex PCR, the TCRdb table keeps only in-frame clones and is missing some. The sample has 15,000 to 20,000 clones; roughly four fifths are singletons. The sequencing here drew on PBMCs, taken in a trial of ipilimumab plus nivolumab as post-transplant consolidation. The chain joins TRBV6-6 to TRBJ1-6, with D tentatively TRBD1 (5 bases). The TCR sequence derives from a male donor with diffuse large B-cell lymphoma. CDR3 sequence reads: CASSYDWDSPLHF. In nucleotides, the CDR3 is TGTGCCAGCAGTTACGATTGGGACTCACCCCTCCACTTT.